This passage covers 13 T cell receptor beta chains from one sample sequenced in a study of blood T cell repertoires in COVID-19 (TCRdb year 2020). Libraries came from the immunoSEQ multiplex PCR assay. This is the immuneACCESS table as TCRdb keeps it, with only in-frame sequences that have V and J called. A part of the clones is gone; compared with another copy, unresolved V genes explain less than half, and the rest is unexplained. Recorded for this sample are tens of thousands of clones; 89% of them occurred a single time. Of the sample, roughly 5.3% is held by the ten largest clones. The specimen was peripheral blood. The receptor source for this set is a man between 60 and 75 years old with active COVID-19.

V usage is TRBV15 and J usage is TRBJ2-7; TRBD1 aligns across 7 bases. V shed 2 bases, J shed 4 bases, and the junction held 8 bases outside the gene matches. Germline V gene sequence: CDR1 LNHNV, CDR2 YYDKDF (reference sequence). The CDR3 length is 15 residues. This CDR3 is CATSRPVGQSYEQYF. CDR3 in DNA: TGTGCCACCAGCAGACCCGTGGGACAGTCGTACGAGCAGTACTTC. Full variable domain (outside the CDR3, taken from reference TRBV15 and TRBJ2-7): DAMVIQNPRYQVTQFGKPVTLSCSQTLNHNVMYWYQQKSSQAPKLLFHYYDKDFNNEADTPDNFQSRRPNTSFCFLDIRSPGLGDTAMYLCATSRPVGQSYEQYFGPGTRLTVT.

The V and J genes are TRBV9 and TRBJ2-1; TRBD2 might be the D (7 bases). Trimming took off 0 bases at V and 4 bases at J, with 14 bases between the two ends. Germline assignment: CDR1 SGDLS and CDR2 YYNGEE. This CDR3 region has 16 residues. The CDR3 nucleotides are TGTGCCAGCAGCGTAGGAGGCGGGGGCTCGTACAATGAGCAGTTCTTC. Its protein is CASSVGGGGSYNEQFF.

The chain combines TRBV28 with TRBJ2-1, with TRBD2 matching 11 bases. CDR1 and CDR2 from the germline V gene are MDHEN and SYDVKM. J lost 6 bases, V lost 6 bases, and 7 bases had no gene match. The CDR3 has 15 amino acids. CDR3 nucleotide sequence: TGTGCCAGCAGCCCAACTAGCGGGAGTGGCAATGAGCAGTTCTTC. It is translated as CASSPTSGSGNEQFF.

The V call is TRBV4-3, the J call TRBJ2-7; 10 bases fit TRBD2. Losses at the gene ends were 0 bases for V and 2 bases for J; bases not matched to a gene: 4. This CDR3 contains 16 residues. From germline, CDR1 is LGHNA and CDR2 YSLEER. The CDR3 sequence is CASSQDYLAGAYEQYF. As DNA, the CDR3 is TGCGCCAGCAGCCAAGATTATCTAGCGGGAGCCTACGAGCAGTACTTC.

The chain carries TRBV5-8 and TRBJ2-1; D remains unclear. Between the trimmed V and J ends, which lost 1 base and 5 bases, there was a span of 13 bases. This CDR3 comprises 15 residues. Germline lookup yields CDR1 SGHTS and CDR2 YDEGEE. As DNA, the CDR3 is TGTGCCAGCAGCTTGTATCCTGGCAGAAACAATGAGCAGTTCTTC. Protein sequence: CASSLYPGRNNEQFF.

The chain joins TRBV7-6 to TRBJ2-3; a possible D gene is TRBD2 (6 bases). The germline V gene has CDR1 SGHVS and CDR2 FNYEAQ. V gave up 5 bases and J gave up 2 bases, with 8 bases separating them. The CDR3 runs to 13 residues. The CDR3 sequence is CASSPRDTDTQYF. For the CDR3, the DNA is TGTGCCAGCAGCCCGCGGGACACAGATACGCAGTATTTT.

The chain joins TRBV6-6 to TRBJ2-3; TRBD2 might be the D (6 bases). The CDR3 covers 14 residues. The V end was cut by 7 bases, the J end by 4 bases, with 15 bases between. Germline V gene data show CDR1 as MNHNY and CDR2 as SVGAGI (reference sequence). The CDR3: CASTAGINADTQYF. CDR3 nucleotide sequence: TGTGCCAGCACGGCGGGGATTAACGCAGATACGCAGTATTTT.

This rearrangement joins TRBV19 to TRBJ2-2; 7 bases fit TRBD2. The CDR3 totals 15 residues. Germline CDR1 and CDR2: LNHDA and SQIVND (reference sequence). The ends lost 7 bases at V and 1 base at J; junction bases unmatched: 6. DNA for the CDR3: TGTGCCAGTATGGTCAGCGGGAAGAACACCGGGGAGCTGTTTTTT. This sequence encodes CASMVSGKNTGELFF.

This sequence joins TRBV6-1 and TRBJ2-1; 10 bases fit TRBD2. J gave up 5 bases and V 4 bases, and 5 bases lay outside the gene matches. The V gene's germline CDR1 is MNHNS and CDR2 SASEGT. The CDR3 runs 15 residues. In DNA form, the CDR3 reads TGTGCCAGCAGTGTAGCGGGAGGTACAAACAATGAGCAGTTCTTC. This encodes CASSVAGGTNNEQFF.

This rearrangement joins TRBV2 to TRBJ1-2; 7 bases are a match to TRBD1. Losses at the gene ends were 6 bases for V and 3 bases for J; bases not matched to a gene: 10. The length of the CDR3 is 15 residues. The V gene's germline CDR1 is SNHLY and CDR2 FYNNEI. The CDR3 is CASSYTTGADYGYTF. CDR3 bases: TGTGCCAGCAGCTATACTACAGGGGCGGACTATGGCTACACCTTC. Supplemented by reference TRBV2 and TRBJ1-2, the full variable domain reads EPEVTQTPSHQVTQMGQEVILRCVPISNHLYFYWYRQILGQKVEFLVSFYNNEISEKSEIFDDQFSVERPDGSNFTLKIRSTKLEDSAMYFCASSYTTGADYGYTFGSGTRLTVV.

The gene calls are TRBV27 and TRBJ2-7; 9 bases fit TRBD1. V dropped 4 bases and J dropped 0; count of bases not matched to a gene: 4. CDR1 and CDR2 (germline): MNHEY, SMNVEV (reference sequence). This CDR3 is built from 15 residues. This chain's CDR3 is CASSYRGRDSYEQYF. The CDR3 DNA follows: TGTGCCAGCAGTTACAGGGGGCGCGACTCCTACGAGCAGTACTTC.

The chain employs TRBV7-2 and TRBJ2-3, with 8 bases aligning to TRBD2. The CDR3 is made up of 15 amino acids. J lost 0 bases, V lost 5 bases, and 4 bases had no gene match. Per the germline V gene, CDR1 is SGHTA and CDR2 is FQGNSA. CDR3 residues: CASSISGTSTDTQYF. The CDR3 DNA is TGTGCCAGCAGCATTAGCGGGACTAGCACAGATACGCAGTATTTT.

CDR3 region: CASSLAGLGEQYF. The CDR3 DNA reads as TGTGCCAGCAGTTTAGCGGGGCTGGGCGAGCAGTACTTC. V gene TRBV12-3 or TRBV12-4 combines with J gene TRBJ2-7; D might be TRBD1 (5 bases). The CDR3 runs 13 residues. Between the trimmed V and J ends, which lost 0 bases and 6 bases, there was a span of 9 bases.